This T cell receptor beta chain was documented in a study of T-cell memory formation after mild COVID-19. Findings and caveats of the study: In second-wave clones peaking day 37, SARS-CoV-2 specificity remained unconfirmed.

In TCRdb, the 5' RACE reads were re-called with MiXCR into one record per CDR3 protein. The sample yields around 47,000 distinct CDR3 sequences, roughly 9% seen once. For this clonotype: Its antigen remains unknown.

Germline V lookup: CDR1 DFQATT, CDR2 SNEGSKA (reference sequence). The CDR3 spans 13 residues. V gave up 1 base and J gave up 3 bases, with 9 bases separating them. Sequenced input: PBMCs or a T cell subset sorted from them (not recorded which). The TCR originated in an adult woman who had mild COVID-19 (a few samples of this study predate the infection). Cell type and time point are not known. This sequence joins TRBV20-1 and TRBJ1-1; TRBD1 might be the D (5 bases). CDR3 coding DNA: TGCAGTGCTAGAGTGCGGGGGGACACTGAAGCTTTCTTT. Its protein is CSARVRGDTEAFF.